This T cell receptor (beta chain) was profiled in a study of blood T cells in healthy people across ages. Findings of the study overall: Diversity estimates from one million T cells were considered underestimates.

Details on this clonotype: Its antigen is still unknown.

Then a second PCR, running roughly 7 to 11 cycles, was carried out with a sample-barcoded 5' primer and a J-beta primer mix. MiXCR, applied by TCRdb to the 5' RACE reads, yields one record per CDR3 protein. The sample has 790,000 or so distinct CDR3 sequences, 56% seen once; the top ten hold roughly 24%. Deletions cut 8 bases from V and 13 bases from J, with 15 bases between. The length of the CDR3 is 11 residues. Germline assignment: CDR1 SNHLY and CDR2 FYNNEI. The V and J genes are TRBV2 and TRBJ2-1, with D possibly being TRBD2 (5 bases). The specimen was blood. The sequence derives from a man aged 40-49 years in good health. This CDR3 reads CASLRGSIQFF. The CDR3 nucleotides are TGTGCCAGCCTTCGGGGAAGTATTCAGTTCTTC.